The 25 T cell receptor beta chains below were found in one sample sequenced in a study of CD4 and CD8 cells across lung adenocarcinoma regions. TCRdb recomputed calls from the PCR reads with MiXCR, one row per CDR3 protein. The table lists about 5,500 distinct CDR3 sequences, 40% to 60% of them singletons. The sequenced sample was CD8+ T cells from the margin of a lung tumor. The receptors were sampled from a male donor with lung adenocarcinoma. The CD4 and CD8 labels of this study may be unreliable.

In its sample, this clonotype was seen many times. The chain is built from TRBV6-5 and TRBJ1-4; D not certain. V was shortened by 2 bases and J by 7 bases, with 8 bases between the two germline ends. Germline assignment: CDR1 MNHEY and CDR2 SVGAGI. CDR3 length: 13 amino acids. CDR3 nucleotides: TGTGCCAGCAGTTACCACAACCTTGAAAAACTGTTTTTT. This gives the protein CASSYHNLEKLFF.

To note about this clonotype: A much more abundant neighbour one base away suggests this may be a read error. The chain is built from TRBV6-5 and TRBJ2-1, with TRBD2 identical over 7 bases. With 0 bases clipped from V and 10 bases from J, the junction kept 12 bases outside the gene matches. CDR3 length: 16 amino acids. Looked up from germline, CDR1 is MNHEY and CDR2 is SVGAGI. CDR3 in amino acids: CASSYSISGETYEQFF. CDR3 in DNA: TGTGCCAGCAGTTACTCGATAAGCGGGGAAACCTACGAGCAGTTCTTC.

This clonotype appeared a single time. Relative to the germline gene, one junction end is altered; a read error may explain this. This chain joins TRBV7-6 and TRBJ2-4; D is uncertain. In germline, CDR1 is SGHVS, CDR2 FNYEAQ. The CDR3 contains 14 residues. This CDR3 reads CASSSRARTGWKFF. CDR3 DNA sequence: TGTGCCAGCAGCTCAAGGGCGCGAACCGGCTGGAAGTTCTTC. Based on the CDR3 plus reference TRBV7-6 and TRBJ2-4, the full variable domain is GAGVSQSPRYKVTKRGQDVALRCDPISGHVSLYWYRQALGQGPEFLTYFNYEAQQDKSGLPNDRFSAERPEGSISTLTIQRTEQRDSAMYRCASSSRARTGWKFFGAGTRLSVL.

The chain combines TRBV27 with TRBJ2-6, with D possibly being TRBD1 (5 bases). V was trimmed by 4 bases and J by 18 bases, leaving 25 bases between them. The germline CDR1 and CDR2 sequences are MNHEY and SMNVEV (reference sequence). The CDR3 runs to 15 residues. The CDR3 nucleotides are TGTGCCAGCAGTTCAAGGGGTTCTGGGGCCAACGACCAGACTTTC. Translation: CASSSRGSGANDQTF.

Comment on this clonotype: Mismatch with germline at one junction end may stem from a read error. V gene TRBV6-1 combines with J gene TRBJ2-3, with 9 positions matching TRBD2. CDR1 is MNHNS, CDR2 SASEGT, per germline. CDR3 length equals 16 residues. The CDR3 loop reads CASRGRGGGGKDTQYF. The CDR3 DNA reads TGTGCCAGCAGGGGCCGCGGGGGGGGGGGCAAAGATACGCAGTACTTT.

V usage is TRBV4-1 and J usage is TRBJ1-1; D is undetermined. The CDR3 covers 11 residues. Germline CDR1 and CDR2: MGHRA and YSYEKL. V was pared by 1 base and J by 8 bases, with 5 bases between. The CDR3 loop reads CASSQAAEAFF. The CDR3 DNA is TGCGCCAGCAGCCAAGCTGCCGAAGCTTTCTTT.

Only a few counts were recorded for this clonotype. This rearrangement joins TRBV6-5 to TRBJ2-1, with D possibly being TRBD1 or TRBD2 (6 bases each). This CDR3 has 16 amino acids. The germline gives CDR1 MNHEY, CDR2 SVGAGI. V was clipped by 0 bases and J by 6 bases, with 15 bases between them. The CDR3 DNA reads as TGTGCCAGCAGTTACTCGTCGGGGGCCTGGTCCAATGAGCAGTTCTTC. Protein product: CASSYSSGAWSNEQFF.

There are a few counts of this clonotype. This may be a read error: a much more frequent sequence differs by one nucleotide. The gene calls are TRBV6-1 and TRBJ2-3; 14 nucleotides agree with TRBD2. The DNA end is more similar to TRBJ2-7, so the J call may be wrong. The CDR3 is made up of 16 amino acids. Germline assignment: CDR1 MNHNS and CDR2 SASEGT. CDR3 coding DNA: TGTGCCAGCACAGAGACTAGCGGGAGGGGTTACAATGAGCAGTACTTC. Residues: CASTETSGRGYNEQYF.

The J gene is TRBJ2-1, the V gene TRBV27, with TRBD2 matching 10 bases. CDR3 length: 15 amino acids. The J segment lost 4 bases and the V segment lost 6 bases, leaving 6 bases of the junction unmatched. Germline V lookup: CDR1 MNHEY, CDR2 SMNVEV (reference sequence). The CDR3 sequence is CASRPSGGAYNEQFF. In DNA, the CDR3 is TGTGCCAGCAGACCTAGCGGGGGAGCTTACAATGAGCAGTTCTTC.

This clonotype appeared a single time. The J gene is TRBJ2-2, the V gene TRBV20-1; D remains ambiguous. V lost 5 bases and J lost 1, with 5 bases in between. Germline CDR1 reads DFQATT; CDR2 reads SNEGSKA (reference sequence). The CDR3 sequence is 12 residues long. CDR3 DNA sequence: TGCAGTGCTGGGGAGAACACCGGGGAGCTGTTTTTT. Amino acids: CSAGENTGELFF.

About this clonotype: At one boundary the junction diverges from the germline segment, which might be a read error. The rearrangement uses TRBV6-5 and TRBJ2-3; perhaps TRBD1 as D (5 bases). CDR3 length: 14 amino acids. Germline CDR1 reads MNHEY; CDR2 reads SVGAGI. The CDR3 sequence is CASTLGWGGNTQYF. DNA of the CDR3: TGTGCCAGCACTTTGGGGTGGGGCGGAAACACGCAGTACTTT.

The genes are TRBV27 and TRBJ2-4; 8 positions match TRBD1. Unmatched junction bases numbered 10, after V lost 6 bases and J lost 9 bases. The length of the CDR3 is 14 residues. In germline, CDR1 is MNHEY, CDR2 SMNVEV (reference sequence). The CDR3 here is CASSLSRGPSIQYF. CDR3 bases: TGTGCCAGCAGCCTTTCCAGGGGGCCTAGCATTCAGTACTTC.

This clonotype was counted only a few times. The CDR3 DNA sequence: TGTGCCAGCAGTCACAAGCCCATGGGGGGCAGCGGGAGAGTAAATACGCAGTATTTT. Amino acids: CASSHKPMGGSGRVNTQYF. This chain joins TRBV27 and TRBJ2-3; TRBD2 matches 8 bases. Germline assignment: CDR1 MNHEY and CDR2 SMNVEV (reference sequence). The length of the CDR3 is 19 residues. V lost 5 bases and J lost 7; bases outside the gene matches: 23.

This clonotype was found many times. The rearrangement links TRBV10-1 to TRBJ2-7, with 7 nucleotides matching TRBD1. V lost 7 bases, J lost 1 base, and 7 bases stayed unmatched. Looked up from germline, CDR1 is WNHNN and CDR2 is SYGVQD (reference sequence). The CDR3 spans 14 residues. The chain's CDR3 is CASKRTGRSYEQYF. In DNA form, the CDR3 reads TGCGCCAGCAAAAGGACAGGACGATCCTACGAGCAGTACTTC.

The genes are TRBV10-1 and TRBJ2-3, with 10 bases matching TRBD2. J gave up 3 bases and V 3 bases, and 6 bases lay outside the gene matches. The CDR3 spans 16 residues. Germline V gene lookup returns CDR1 WNHNN and CDR2 SYGVQD (reference sequence). DNA of the CDR3: TGCGCCAGCAGTGACTATAGCGGGAGGAGGACAGATACGCAGTATTTT. It specifies CASSDYSGRRTDTQYF.

This clonotype was detected many times. J is TRBJ1-6 and V is TRBV6-1; unclear D gene. The CDR3 is 13 residues long. Trimming removed 6 bases at V and 7 bases at J, with 10 bases between. The germline gives CDR1 MNHNS, CDR2 SASEGT. The CDR3: CASRPNENSPLHF. The CDR3 DNA reads TGTGCCAGCAGGCCCAATGAAAATTCACCCCTCCACTTT.

The genes are TRBV20-1 and TRBJ2-2; maybe TRBD1 (6 bases). The germline gives CDR1 DFQATT, CDR2 SNEGSKA (reference sequence). The CDR3 spans 13 residues. Trimming removed 4 bases at V and 3 bases at J, with 9 bases between. The chain's CDR3 is CSATGEYTGELFF. In DNA form, the CDR3 reads TGCAGTGCTACAGGGGAGTACACCGGGGAGCTGTTTTTT.

This rearrangement joins TRBV10-1 to TRBJ2-5; 8 bases align to TRBD1. The J call could be wrong; TRBJ2-7 is a better fit for the DNA end. Germline-derived CDR1 and CDR2 are WNHNN and SYGVQD (reference sequence). CDR3 length: 15 residues. CDR3 nucleotides: TGCGCCAGCAGAGACCGGGACAGGCTAGCCTACGAGCAGTACGTC. Its translation is CASRDRDRLAYEQYV.

The V gene is TRBV6-1, the J gene TRBJ2-1; tentatively, D is TRBD1 (6 bases). The ends were cut back, 6 bases at V and 8 bases at J, with 20 bases in the middle. Germline V gives CDR1 MNHNS, CDR2 SASEGT. The CDR3 runs to 15 residues. The DNA of the CDR3 is TGTGCCAGCAGAGCACCGGGACACCCCGGCGATGAGCAGTTCTTC. Residues: CASRAPGHPGDEQFF.

This clonotype was observed many times. The chain links TRBV7-3 to TRBJ2-5; tentative D call: TRBD2 (6 bases). Germline V CDR1 and CDR2: SGHTA, FQGTGA. CDR3 size: 13 residues. V shed 5 bases and J shed 4 bases, with 11 bases lying between them. CDR3 protein: CASSGGSGETQYF. For the CDR3, the DNA is TGTGCCAGCAGCGGAGGGAGTGGAGAGACCCAGTACTTC.

The chain carries TRBV7-3 and TRBJ2-3, with D possibly matching TRBD2 (5 bases). V lost 0 bases and J lost 5, with 12 bases in between. Per the germline V gene, CDR1 is SGHTA and CDR2 is FQGTGA. CDR3 length: 15 amino acids. The CDR3: CASSLTYGVIDTQYF. DNA for the CDR3: TGTGCCAGCAGCTTAACGTACGGGGTGATAGATACGCAGTATTTT.

This CDR3 reads CASGKDRRQETQYF. For the CDR3, the DNA is TGTGCCAGCGGAAAGGACCGCCGCCAAGAGACCCAGTACTTC. V and J are TRBV6-1 and TRBJ2-5; D gene uncertain. V lost 8 bases and J 1 base, leaving 14 bases between the germline ends. In germline, CDR1 is MNHNS, CDR2 SASEGT. This CDR3 region has 14 residues.

This clonotype was counted ten times or more. This sequence joins TRBV25-1 and TRBJ2-4; perhaps TRBD1 as D (6 bases). Germline CDR1 reads MGHDK; CDR2 reads SYGVNS. This CDR3 contains 15 residues. The V gene lost 7 bases and the J gene lost 8 bases, with 21 bases spanning the gap. CDR3 nucleotide sequence: TGTGCCAGCAACAGGGTTTTGGGGATAATAGACATTCAGTACTTC. Amino acids: CASNRVLGIIDIQYF.

Notes on this clonotype: Since a much larger clone is just one base distant, this may be a read error. This chain joins TRBV27 and TRBJ2-1, with D possibly called TRBD1 or TRBD2 (5 bases each). The CDR3 sequence is 14 residues long. V lost 5 bases, J lost 13 bases, and 21 bases lay in between. Germline V gene sequence: CDR1 MNHEY, CDR2 SMNVEV (reference sequence). Here the CDR3 DNA reads TGTGCCAGCAGTAGTTACGGGGCCAAAAACATTCAGTTCTTC. Its translation: CASSSYGAKNIQFF.

In regard to this clonotype: A much more abundant neighbour one base away suggests this may be a read error. The conserved phenylalanine or tryptophan is not found at the CDR3 terminus, so this likely reflects a read error. This chain links TRBV4-1 with TRBJ2-5, with 12 bases aligning to TRBD2. TRBJ2-1 matches the DNA end more closely, so the J call is doubtful. There are 16 residues in the CDR3. The germline V gene has CDR1 MGHRA and CDR2 YSYEKL. The CDR3 here is CASSQTSGGTNNEQFC. CDR3 DNA: TGCGCCAGCAGCCAGACTAGCGGGGGAACCAACAATGAGCAGTTCTGC.